The clone carrying this T cell receptor beta chain was counted at least ten times. A junction boundary mismatches the germline segment, possibly from a read error. Construction of TCR beta libraries relied on iRepertoire HTBI primers and on Arm-PCR targeting CDR3 regions. TCRdb independently ran MiXCR on the multiplex PCR reads; one entry per CDR3 protein. The sample holds a few hundred thousand distinct CDR3 sequences, 16% seen once. The data were taken from a study of regulatory T cells in long-lasting Graves disease. Across the study: New Graves' disease cases had less than 3 months of antithyroid drugs.

This CDR3 has 16 amino acids. Time point given: newly diagnosed GD, antithyroid drugs for less than 3 months. Extracted RNA from PBMCs served as the source of the TCR library. These sequences were also reported in another study, on T cells in Graves' hyperthyroidism and ophthalmopathy.

The TCR sequence derives from a woman aged 18-35 years with Graves disease. Source: peripheral blood mononuclear cells (PBMCs), taken at new diagnosis, from a patient treated with antithyroid drugs. V and J are TRBV12-3 or TRBV12-4 and TRBJ2-5; TRBD2 aligns across 12 bases. Here the CDR3 reads CASSLATSGGQETQYF. CDR3 DNA: TGTGCCAGCAGTCTAGCGACTAGCGGGGGACAAGAGACCCAGTACTTC.